Included here is one T cell receptor beta chain sequence, with context. Its recognized antigen is unknown. No quality values exist for individual bases; no much larger clone is one base distant. The time point label of this sample denotes: week 35, safety follow-up. Each vaccine dose was 300 ug of a 20-mer mutant IDH1 peptide in Montanide, given subcutaneously with topical imiquimod. Eight vaccinations were administered to patients in weeks 1, 3, 5, 7, 11, 15, 19 and 23, corresponding to visits V03 through V10. The donors had newly diagnosed IDH1-mutant astrocytomas of WHO grade 3 or 4 that showed loss of nuclear ATRX. The samples were drawn from NOA16, a multicentre, single-arm, open-label phase I trial in Germany that tested a mutant IDH1 peptide vaccine in humans for the first time. Genomic DNA for TCRB sequencing was extracted from EDTA blood using the DNeasy Blood and Tissue Kit. This sample was included in a study of a mutant IDH1 vaccine in newly diagnosed glioma (dated by TCRdb to about 2021). For the study in its entirety: Vaccination was initiated 4-6 weeks after radiotherapy alone, or concurrently with temozolomide cycles in the chemotherapy-containing groups. Of the approximately 35 treated patients, around 60% were male and 37.5% were female, and the mean age was 40.4 years. Longitudinal TCRB deep sequencing was done for 25 to 30 treated patients, wherever samples were available for exploratory analyses. Before enrollment, patients had received standard therapy of radiotherapy alone, temozolomide alone, or radiochemotherapy with temozolomide; most received the combination. The week-35 safety follow-up was designated visit V12, and the week-47 end of study was designated visit V13. Peripheral blood was collected at six visits: V03 (baseline), V05, V07, V10, V12 and V13. Results and caveats for the whole study, not just this receptor: Availability determined which PBMC samples were chosen for TCRB deep sequencing. The authors stated that sample limitations prevented analyses of patient blood samples from being reproduced. Across multiple MHC alleles, vaccine-induced immune responses were seen in nearly 95% of patients. Changes in the top peripheral T cell clonotypes picked up by TCRB sequencing did not appear to be linked to pseudoprogression.

The CDR3 spans 14 residues, from the cysteine through the phenylalanine. The DNA shown is the 42-base CDR3, in frame from base 1. The germline V end is reduced by 5 bases and the J end by 8 bases; junction bases left unmatched: 11. CDR1 is given as MNHEY and CDR2 as SMNVEV, both from the germline V gene (reference sequence). Libraries were prepared through the immunoSEQ multiplex PCR assay. Following the manufacturer's protocol, the hsTCRB Kit was used to amplify rearranged TCR beta chain sequences. TCRB libraries were sequenced on an Illumina MiSeq. In the authors' own workflow: The proprietary platform of the kit vendor was used for demultiplexing, trimming and gene mapping. This immuneACCESS table, as held by TCRdb, lists in-frame sequences with V and J called but not all clones. Of the missing ones, under half trace to an unresolved V gene in checked studies; the others have no known cause. V and J calls and clone size come straight from that table; D and trimming were deduced from the DNA. In all, the sample holds about 69,000 clones, and approximately 86% of those were seen once. The ten most abundant clones make up roughly 2% of the sample.

Here the sequenced sample was PBMCs, taken from a glioma patient whose treatment included an IDH1 peptide vaccine. The chain is assembled from TRBV27 and TRBJ1-2; 7 bases in the middle match TRBD1. This sequence was found in a man aged 30 to 45 with glioma. The sequence in DNA is TGTGCCAGCAGTCCACGACAGGGTTTGGAGGGCTACACCTTC. This is translated as CASSPRQGLEGYTF.